This paragraph reports one TCR beta chain. Its antigen is not identified. The data belong to a study of OX40 agonist ivuxolimab in advanced cancers. Study-level background: Dose-escalation patients were diagnosed with hepatocellular carcinoma, melanoma, renal cell cancer or head and neck cancer. From about 23 to 85 years was the age range, with a mean of approximately 63 years, and around 83% were male.

Per the germline V gene, CDR1 is SGHAT and CDR2 is FQDESV (reference sequence). The CDR3 contains 13 residues. V was cut by 7 bases and J by 7 bases, with 14 bases left in between. Study-wide results and limits: Clonal expansion from baseline to week 6 occurred in both CD4+ and CD8+ T cells.

The protocol was immunoSEQ multiplex PCR, while the TCRdb copy is restricted to in-frame clones and leaves out a portion. Seen here are some 95,000 clones, around nine tenths observed once, and the top ten hold around 0.52%. The input for sequencing was CD4+ or CD8+ T cells sorted from blood, taken in a trial of the OX40 agonist ivuxolimab. The chain combines TRBV11-1 with TRBJ2-1, with D perhaps TRBD1 (7 bases). This clonotype was sampled from an adult with an advanced solid tumor such as melanoma, head and neck, liver or kidney cancer. The CDR3 bases are TGTGCCAGCATGGAGGGACAGAGAAATGAGCAGTTCTTC. It encodes CASMEGQRNEQFF.